These T cell receptor beta chains were read from a single sample in a study of blood T cells in healthy people across ages. Each CDR3 protein is one row after TCRdb ran MiXCR on the 5' RACE reads. The table has 1,500,000 or so distinct CDR3 sequences, roughly two fifths seen once; the top ten hold around 4%. The sample comprised blood. The receptors were sampled from a woman younger than 35 in good health. Both conserved end residues are trimmed from each CDR3. Clone size is shown for a subset of rows, as once, few, many or a class of expanded clone.

v_call,clone_size,cdr3_length,j_call,cdr3_aa
TRBV2,few,9,TRBJ2-7,ASRQFHEQY
TRBV9,NA,14,NA,ASSTRLLSSYNEQY
TRBV20-1,many,13,TRBJ1-1,SSSTGRGVGTEAF
TRBV10-2,NA,13,TRBJ1-2,ASSESLGGNYGYT
TRBV5-1,NA,12,TRBJ2-2,ASSSRPDTGELF
TRBV6-5,NA,12,TRBJ1-4,ASSYTGAAEKLF
TRBV20-1,few,13,TRBJ2-5,SARAFLQLQETQY
TRBV15,NA,15,TRBJ1-6,ATSKDDGSSYNSPLH
TRBV2,NA,12,TRBJ2-7,ASNYQGTYNEQY
TRBV12-3/TRBV12-4,NA,10,NA,ASRTTGNEQY
TRBV10-3,NA,9,TRBJ2-1,AIQGYNEQF
TRBV18,many,14,TRBJ1-6,ASSPRTGAPRSPLH
TRBV12-3/TRBV12-4,NA,13,TRBJ1-6,ASSFGSGGSSPLH
TRBV20-1,NA,14,TRBJ2-5,SGVDWGTSEDNEQY
TRBV29-1,few,17,TRBJ2-1,SVVFFGTSGLNSYNEQF
TRBV15,few,13,TRBJ2-5,ATSRDRVRSNEQY
TRBV7-2,NA,12,TRBJ2-3,ASSADGNTDTQY
TRBV28,NA,13,NA,ASRSRGQRINEQY
TRBV4-1,few,15,TRBJ2-3,ASSPRVSRGSTDTQY
TRBV29-1,NA,11,TRBJ2-1,SGRGLADNEQF
TRBV2,few,13,TRBJ2-3,ASSGYGVDTDTQY
TRBV12-3/TRBV12-4,many,9,TRBJ2-1,ASSSRDEQF
TRBV6-1,NA,13,TRBJ2-5,ASKIAGLTAETQY
TRBV6-6,few,10,TRBJ1-1,AVQGSGPEAF
TRBV3-1,NA,15,TRBJ2-4,ASSQDQGSGPKNIQY
TRBV27,NA,16,TRBJ2-6,ASKPGTGGVSGTNVLT